This TCR beta chain was documented in a study of Ad26.COV2.S vaccination and SARS-CoV-2 variants. Whole-study results and caveats: The TCR breadth and depth analyses may have understated or missed part of the total T cell responses. Recipients of vaccine and of placebo showed similar breadth of their non-spike TCR repertoires. There was reportedly substantial breadth in spike-specific CD8+ and CD4+ T cell responses after vaccination.

Germline CDR1 and CDR2: SEHNR and FQNEAQ (reference sequence). V dropped 4 bases and J dropped 2; count of bases not matched to a gene: 5. The CDR3 consists of 15 residues. Profiling relied on immunoSEQ multiplex PCR, and the TCRdb table lists in-frame clones only, not all of them. The sample includes 150,000 to 200,000 clones, around nine tenths of them seen just once. Concerning this clone itself: Its matching antigen is unknown.

This TCR derives from a human donor who had recovered from COVID-19. The sample in question was peripheral blood, obtained after recovery from COVID-19. The genes are TRBV7-9 and TRBJ2-1; 7 bases align to TRBD1. The CDR3 region has the DNA TGTGCCAGCAGCTCAGGACAGGAAACCTACAATGAGCAGTTCTTC. As protein: CASSSGQETYNEQFF.